This passage covers 32 T cell receptor beta chains from one sample sequenced in a study of Tregs in tolerant kidney transplant recipients (dated by TCRdb to the late 2010s). In the paper's terms, the time point label means: blood sample drawn before combined kidney and bone marrow transplant. Libraries were made using the immunoSEQ multiplex PCR assay. In TCRdb, the immuneACCESS table is reduced to in-frame sequences with V and J assigned. These tables do not hold every clone; where another copy was compared, an unresolved V gene accounts for under half, and the others remain unexplained. The sample's own table lists under 40,000 clones. The ten largest make up around 15% of the sample. The sequencing here drew on CD8+ T cells from blood, taken before the transplant. Source of these receptors: a human donor who received a combined kidney and bone marrow transplant.

On this clone itself: The CDR3 goes on 3 residues after the read ends, and that part is filled in from the germline J gene. V usage is TRBV6-2 or TRBV6-3 and J usage is TRBJ2-1; 10 nucleotides line up with TRBD2. The V segment lost 2 bases and the J segment 8 bases; nucleotides outside the gene matches: 6. This CDR3 contains 15 residues. Per germline, CDR1 MNHEY and CDR2 SVGEGT. The covered CDR3 bases are TGTGCCAGCAGTTACCGGGCTAGCGGGAGCGATGAG. The encoded protein is CASSYRASGSDE. From start to end, the CDR3 is CASSYRASGSDEQFF.

As regards this clone: Sequencing ends 3 residues short of the CDR3 end; the germline J gene provides the rest. The genes are TRBV20-1 and TRBJ2-1; TRBD1 might be the D (5 bases). Germline V lookup: CDR1 DFQATT, CDR2 SNEGSKA (reference sequence). Trimming shortened V by 5 bases and J by 6 bases, and 23 bases separated the two germline ends. The CDR3 is 16 amino acids. The CDR3 loop is CSAFGHKGKRGNEQFF. The sequenced part of the CDR3 DNA is TGCAGTGCTTTCGGACACAAGGGGAAGAGAGGCAATGAG.

Notes on this clone: From the germline J gene comes the end of the CDR3, since the read stops 3 residues before it. The identical CDR3 is also encoded by other nucleotide sequences in the sample. The chain is built from TRBV19 and TRBJ1-5; D gene unclear. This CDR3 has 15 amino acids. Germline CDR1 is LNHDA and CDR2 is SQIVND (reference sequence). V lost 3 bases, J lost 0 bases, and 9 bases lay in between. CDR3 protein: CASSITDYSNQPQHF. The covered CDR3 bases are TGTGCCAGTAGTATCACAGATTATAGCAATCAGCCC.

The chain's CDR3 is CASTVGGLAGNEQYF. The DNA read from the CDR3 is TGTGCCAGCACCGTGGGTGGACTAGCGGGCAACGAG. The chain has TRBV7-6 and TRBJ2-7; 11 bases agree with TRBD2. The read falls 3 residues short of the CDR3 end, and the missing part is taken from the germline J gene. CDR3 length equals 15 residues. CDR1 is SGHVS, CDR2 FNYEAQ, per germline. Unmatched junction bases numbered 10, after V lost 7 bases and J lost 5 bases.

Regarding this clone: The read falls 3 residues short of the CDR3 end, and the missing part is taken from the germline J gene. The gene calls are TRBV6-1 and TRBJ1-1, with D tentatively TRBD1 (5 bases). The V and J ends lost 2 bases and 7 bases respectively, with 11 bases between them. The length of the CDR3 is 13 residues. Germline CDR1 and CDR2: MNHNS and SASEGT. CDR3 DNA (partial): TGTGCCAGCAGTGAATCTCCGGGGGATGAA. Its translation: CASSESPGDE. The complete CDR3 reads CASSESPGDEAFF.

In the case of this clone: The read ends 3 residues early relative to the CDR3; the germline J gene fills the gap. The V call is TRBV20-1, the J call TRBJ2-1; TRBD2 aligns across 7 bases. CDR1 is DFQATT, CDR2 SNEGSKA, per germline (reference sequence). Unmatched junction bases numbered 7, after V lost 0 bases and J lost 5 bases. CDR3 size: 15 residues. CDR3 DNA (partial): TGCAGTGCTAGAGATCTCGGGGGGAGCAACAATGAG. Its protein is CSARDLGGSNNE. The entire CDR3 reads CSARDLGGSNNEQFF.

A note on this clone: The missing CDR3 end, 3 residues past where the read stops, is filled in from the germline J gene. The rearrangement uses TRBV28 and TRBJ1-1; maybe TRBD1 (5 bases). Germline V gene lookup returns CDR1 MDHEN and CDR2 SYDVKM. The CDR3 is 12 amino acids. V gave up 5 bases and J gave up 7 bases, with 11 bases separating them. CDR3 loop: CASSLWGGEAFF. Incomplete CDR3 DNA: TGTGCCAGCAGTCTCTGGGGGGGTGAA.

In regard to this clone: The CDR3 is cut off 3 residues early in the read; its end comes from the germline J gene. The chain couples TRBV5-5 to TRBJ2-7, with a weak D call TRBD1 (5 bases). V lost 3 bases and J 2 bases, leaving 12 bases between the germline ends. The CDR3 sequence is 14 residues long. Germline CDR1 and CDR2: SGHKS and YYEKEE (reference sequence). The CDR3 spells CASSSTEIPYEQYF. The CDR3 bases that were read are TGTGCCAGCAGCTCGACAGAGATTCCCTACGAG. Full variable domain (rest looked up from reference TRBV5-5 and TRBJ2-7): DAGVTQSPTHLIKTRGQQVTLRCSPISGHKSVSWYQQVLGQGPQFIFQYYEKEERGRGNFPDRFSARQFPNYSSELNVNALLLGDSALYLCASSSTEIPYEQYFGPGTRLTVT.

In regard to this clone: The CDR3 is cut off 3 residues early in the read; its end comes from the germline J gene. The gene calls are TRBV6-1 and TRBJ2-1; 9 positions agree with TRBD2. V lost 3 bases and J lost 7; bases outside the gene matches: 10. Germline V lookup: CDR1 MNHNS, CDR2 SASEGT. This CDR3 has 16 residues. The CDR3 spells CASSEWSGLASNEQFF. The sequenced part of the CDR3 DNA is TGTGCCAGCAGTGAGTGGAGTGGACTAGCGAGTAATGAG.

In the case of this clone: Read data end 3 residues before the CDR3 end; the end is taken from the germline J gene. The V and J genes are TRBV5-1 and TRBJ1-5, with D possibly TRBD1 on 6 matching bases. Germline lookup yields CDR1 SGHRS and CDR2 YFSETQ. The V end was cut by 4 bases, the J end by 0 bases, with 11 bases between. This CDR3 has 15 amino acids. Incomplete CDR3 DNA: TGCGCCAGCAGCCCAGGGGACCATAGCAATCAGCCC. Amino acid sequence: CASSPGDHSNQP. The CDR3 reads in full as CASSPGDHSNQPQHF.

A word on this clone: Read data end 3 residues before the CDR3 end; the end is taken from the germline J gene. V gene TRBV5-3 combines with J gene TRBJ2-3, with TRBD1 identical over 7 bases. TRBV5-3 belongs to the ORF category, with a function that is uncertain. The CDR3 spans 15 residues. V trimming: 1 base; J trimming: 0 bases; junction bases outside the gene matches: 2. The CDR3 sequence: CARSLSGQSTDTQYF. CDR3 bases read: TGTGCCAGAAGCTTGTCGGGACAGAGCACAGATACG.

In the case of this clone: The read halts 3 residues ahead of the CDR3 end, with the missing end drawn from the germline J gene. The J gene is TRBJ2-2, the V gene TRBV20-1; 13 nucleotides align to TRBD2. The CDR3 has 18 amino acids. Germline assignment: CDR1 DFQATT and CDR2 SNEGSKA (reference sequence). With 3 bases clipped from V and 3 bases from J, the junction kept 10 bases outside the gene matches. The CDR3: CSARGLAGPNGDTGELFF. CDR3 bases read: TGCAGTGCTAGGGGACTAGCGGGACCTAACGGGGACACCGGGGAG.

The covered CDR3 bases are TGTGCCAGCAGCTTGAGGGACAGGAACTACGAG. As protein: CASSLRDRNYE. The complete CDR3 reads CASSLRDRNYEQYF. The chain has TRBV5-6 and TRBJ2-7; 8 bases map to TRBD1. The observed sequence ends 3 residues before the CDR3 terminus, with the missing tail filled in from the germline J gene. The CDR3 has 14 amino acids. Per germline, CDR1 SGHDT and CDR2 YYEEEE. After removal of 1 base from V and 3 bases from J, the junction contained 3 bases not matched to a gene.

The covered CDR3 bases are TGTGCCAGCCGTGACAGGGCGAGCTCCTACGAG. It yields the protein CASRDRASSYE. The CDR3 reads in full as CASRDRASSYEQYF. This rearrangement joins TRBV19 to TRBJ2-7, with 7 positions matching TRBD1. The CDR3 extends 3 residues past the end of the read, so its final part is completed from the germline J gene. Trimming removed 9 bases from V and 0 bases from J; junction bases left unmatched: 8. The CDR3 loop spans 14 amino acids. Germline V gene lookup returns CDR1 LNHDA and CDR2 SQIVND (reference sequence).

As concerns this clone: The CDR3 end is not reached by the read, which stops 3 residues before it; the germline J gene fills it in. The chain couples TRBV7-3 to TRBJ2-2; D uncertain. Between the trimmed V and J ends, which lost 5 bases and 1 base, there was a span of 8 bases. Germline loops: CDR1 SGHTA, CDR2 FQGTGA. This CDR3 contains 14 residues. The sequenced part of the CDR3 DNA is TGTGCCAGCAGCCCCACAGTGAACACCGGGGAG. Translating it yields CASSPTVNTGE. The CDR3, in full, reads CASSPTVNTGELFF.

As regards this clone: Read coverage stops 3 residues before the CDR3 terminus; the germline J gene supplies the remainder. V usage is TRBV29-1 and J usage is TRBJ2-7; a weak D match, TRBD1 (5 bases). CDR3 length: 11 residues. V lost 6 bases, J lost 3 bases, and 9 bases lay in between. The germline gives CDR1 SQVTM, CDR2 ANQGSEA. The CDR3 region is CSVTDSYEQYF. The sequenced part of the CDR3 DNA is TGCAGCGTAACAGACAGCTACGAG.

The CDR3 is CSARDRWGHQAYGYTF. The CDR3 DNA, read in part, is TGCAGTGCTAGAGATAGGTGGGGACACCAAGCCTATGGC. The chain is built from TRBV20-1 and TRBJ1-2; a weak D match, TRBD1 (6 bases). The sequence runs out 3 residues before the end of the CDR3; the remainder is reconstructed from the germline J gene. Between the trimmed V and J ends, which lost 0 bases and 4 bases, there was a span of 18 bases. Germline V lookup: CDR1 DFQATT, CDR2 SNEGSKA (reference sequence). The CDR3 is made up of 16 amino acids.

In regard to this clone: The CDR3 end lies 3 residues beyond the end of the read and is filled in from the germline J gene. This chain joins TRBV29-1 and TRBJ2-1; a possible D gene is TRBD1 (5 bases). CDR1 and CDR2 from the germline V gene are SQVTM and ANQGSEA. The germline V and J ends were trimmed by 3 bases and 6 bases, with 6 bases remaining between them. The CDR3 sequence is 11 residues long. The DNA read from the CDR3 is TGCAGCGTTGACCAGGGCAATGAG. Protein: CSVDQGNE. The complete CDR3 sequence is CSVDQGNEQFF.

To note about this clone: The read halts 3 residues ahead of the CDR3 end, with the missing end drawn from the germline J gene. The V and J genes are TRBV18 and TRBJ2-2, with TRBD2 matching 8 bases. Germline lookup yields CDR1 KGHSH and CDR2 LQKENI. The ends lost 6 bases at V and 2 bases at J; junction bases unmatched: 8. The CDR3 length is 16 residues. The DNA read from the CDR3 is TGTGCCAGCTCGCAGCTTAGCGGGAAAAACACCGGGGAG. Amino acids: CASSQLSGKNTGE. The entire CDR3 sequence reads CASSQLSGKNTGELFF.

Notes on this clone: The sequenced fragment ends 3 residues before the CDR3 boundary, so the rest is inferred from the germline J gene. The chain combines TRBV19 with TRBJ1-4, with TRBD1 matching 7 bases. The length of the CDR3 is 13 residues. The germline gives CDR1 LNHDA, CDR2 SQIVND (reference sequence). The chain's CDR3 is CASNQGGAEELFF. CDR3 bases read: TGTGCCAGTAACCAGGGGGGCGCCGAAGAA.

In regard to this clone: The DNA ends 3 residues before the CDR3 does, and the rest of the CDR3 is filled in from the germline J gene. J is TRBJ2-1 and V is TRBV7-9; 7 bases are shared with TRBD2. Trimming took 5 bases from V and 0 from J; bases not matched to a gene: 4. The germline V gene encodes CDR1 SEHNR and CDR2 FQNEAQ (reference sequence). CDR3 length equals 15 residues. CDR3 amino acids: CASSDGTTSYNEQFF. CDR3 bases read: TGTGCCAGCAGCGACGGGACTACCTCCTACAATGAG.

On this clone: The observed sequence ends 3 residues before the CDR3 terminus, with the missing tail filled in from the germline J gene. V and J are TRBV20-1 and TRBJ1-2; 12 nucleotides match TRBD1. V was pared by 6 bases and J by 5 bases, with 7 bases of the junction left unmatched. This CDR3 region has 14 residues. Germline V CDR1 and CDR2: DFQATT, SNEGSKA (reference sequence). The CDR3 DNA, read in part, is TGCAGTGCACCCGGGACAGGGGGCCTGTATGGC. Residues: CSAPGTGGLYG. The whole CDR3 protein reads CSAPGTGGLYGYTF.

A remark on this clone: Sequencing ends 3 residues short of the CDR3 end; the germline J gene provides the rest. The rearrangement joins TRBV20-1 to TRBJ2-3, with 9 bases identical to TRBD1. Germline lookup yields CDR1 DFQATT and CDR2 SNEGSKA (reference sequence). The CDR3 runs to 13 residues. With 2 bases clipped from V and 5 bases from J, the junction kept 2 bases outside the gene matches. The CDR3 here is CSARRQGEDTQYF. Partial CDR3 DNA: TGCAGTGCTAGAAGACAGGGGGAAGATACG.

Remarks on this clone: The CDR3 end is not reached by the read, which stops 3 residues before it; the germline J gene fills it in. V is TRBV7-9 and J is TRBJ2-1; 8 bases match TRBD1. This CDR3 is 15 amino acids long. Germline CDR1 and CDR2: SEHNR and FQNEAQ (reference sequence). J lost 8 bases, V lost 4 bases, and 10 bases had no gene match. CDR3 bases read: TGTGCCAGCAGCTCTCCCGACAGGGGTCATCATGAG. Amino acid sequence: CASSSPDRGHHE. The full CDR3 is CASSSPDRGHHEQFF.

The part of the CDR3 DNA that was read is TGCGCCAGCAGCCCCGGGACTACCTACGAG. Translating gives CASSPGTTYE. From start to end, the CDR3 is CASSPGTTYEQYF. The chain employs TRBV5-1 and TRBJ2-7; TRBD2 agrees at 7 bases. Read sequence stops 3 residues before the CDR3 end, and the germline J gene provides the missing end. The CDR3 length is 13 residues. Germline trimming cut 4 bases from V and 2 bases from J; bases unmatched to any gene: 3. The V gene's germline CDR1 is SGHRS and CDR2 YFSETQ.

As for this clone: With the read ending 3 residues before the CDR3 end, the germline J gene is used to fill in that end. This chain joins TRBV19 and TRBJ2-7; no clear D gene. V was cut by 8 bases and J by 2 bases, with 13 bases left in between. The length of the CDR3 is 13 residues. Germline CDR1 and CDR2: LNHDA and SQIVND (reference sequence). The sequenced CDR3 bases are TGTGCCAGTTCCCCAGGTCCCCCCTACGAG. Translating it yields CASSPGPPYE. The CDR3 in full is CASSPGPPYEQYF.

For this clone: The read stops 3 residues short of the end of the CDR3; the missing end is completed from the germline J gene. The V gene is TRBV6-1, the J gene TRBJ2-7, with TRBD2 identical over 8 bases. J gave up 0 bases and V 1 base, and 5 bases lay outside the gene matches. The CDR3 is 16 residues long. Looked up from germline, CDR1 is MNHNS and CDR2 is SASEGT. CDR3: CASSEVPSGYSYEQYF. The sequenced part of the CDR3 DNA is TGTGCCAGCAGTGAAGTCCCTAGCGGGTACTCCTACGAG.

In regard to this clone: The read falls 3 residues short of the CDR3 end, and the missing part is taken from the germline J gene. V and J are TRBV19 and TRBJ1-1, with D possibly matching TRBD1 (5 bases). Trimming took 7 bases from V and 1 from J, leaving 10 bases between them. The CDR3 extends over 13 amino acids. CDR1 and CDR2 (germline): LNHDA, SQIVND (reference sequence). The CDR3 loop is CASKNRGNTEAFF. The covered CDR3 bases are TGTGCCAGTAAGAATAGGGGGAACACTGAA. Looking up the rest from reference TRBV19 and TRBJ1-1 gives the full variable domain: DGGITQSPKYLFRKEGQNVTLSCEQNLNHDAMYWYRQDPGQGLRLIYYSQIVNDFQKGDIAEGYSVSREKKESFPLTVTSAQKNPTAFYLCASKNRGNTEAFFGQGTRLTVV.

On this clone: The read ends 3 residues before the CDR3 terminus; that terminus is restored from the germline J gene. The V and J genes are TRBV19 and TRBJ2-7; TRBD2 agrees at 7 bases. The CDR3 covers 13 residues. V dropped 10 bases and J dropped 3; count of bases not matched to a gene: 9. CDR1 is LNHDA and CDR2 is SQIVND in the germline V gene (reference sequence). CDR3 in amino acids: CATEGGSNYEQYF. The CDR3 bases that were read are TGTGCCACCGAGGGCGGGAGTAACTACGAG.

Comment on this clone: The CDR3 extends 3 residues past the end of the read, so its final part is completed from the germline J gene. The chain has TRBV19 and TRBJ2-5, with 13 bases aligning to TRBD2. This CDR3 spans 15 amino acids. The V gene's germline CDR1 is LNHDA and CDR2 SQIVND (reference sequence). The V gene end was trimmed by 5 bases and the J gene end by 5 bases; junction bases not matched to a gene: 5. CDR3 sequence reads: CASSSPTSGRETQYF. The CDR3 bases that were read are TGTGCCAGTAGTTCCCCGACTAGCGGGAGGGAGACC. Full variable domain (outside the CDR3, taken from reference TRBV19 and TRBJ2-5): DGGITQSPKYLFRKEGQNVTLSCEQNLNHDAMYWYRQDPGQGLRLIYYSQIVNDFQKGDIAEGYSVSREKKESFPLTVTSAQKNPTAFYLCASSSPTSGRETQYFGPGTRLLVL.

With regard to this clone: The sequence runs out 3 residues before the end of the CDR3; the remainder is reconstructed from the germline J gene. The chain joins TRBV7-3 to TRBJ2-2; D is perhaps TRBD1 (6 bases). The ends were cut back, 5 bases at V and 2 bases at J, with 15 bases in the middle. The CDR3 extends over 16 amino acids. The germline V gene has CDR1 SGHTA and CDR2 FQGTGA. CDR3 bases read: TGTGCCAGCAGCCCAAACGACAGGATTAACACCGGGGAG. It codes for CASSPNDRINTGE. The full CDR3 sequence reads CASSPNDRINTGELFF. The variable domain in full, with the rest retrieved from reference TRBV7-3 and TRBJ2-2, is GAGVSQTPSNKVTEKGKYVELRCDPISGHTALYWYRQSLGQGPEFLIYFQGTGAADDSGLPNDRFFAVRPEGSVSTLKIQRTERGDSAVYLCASSPNDRINTGELFFGEGSRLTVL.

Concerning this clone itself: The CDR3 end lies 3 residues beyond the end of the read and is filled in from the germline J gene. This rearrangement joins TRBV19 to TRBJ2-3; 8 bases are shared with TRBD1. Germline V gives CDR1 LNHDA, CDR2 SQIVND (reference sequence). The CDR3 has 17 residues. Unmatched junction bases numbered 6, after V lost 1 base and J lost 0 bases. Incomplete CDR3 DNA: TGTGCCAGTAGTATAGGGGAGACAGGGGAAAGCACAGATACG. As protein: CASSIGETGESTDT. The full CDR3 reads CASSIGETGESTDTQYF.